Below, 23 T cell receptor beta chains from the same sample are listed, as sequenced in a study of blood T cells in healthy people across ages. Sample-barcoded 5' priming and a J-beta primer mix drove a second PCR of roughly 6 to 12 cycles. TCRdb re-called the 5' RACE reads with MiXCR, one entry per CDR3 protein. The table includes 540,000 or so distinct CDR3 sequences, 27% detected once. Sample: blood. These receptors were taken from a woman in her 70s in good health.

CDR3 coding DNA: TGCGCCAGCAGCTTCGAAAGGATCGGGCATGGCTACACCTTC. It encodes CASSFERIGHGYTF. This chain uses TRBV5-1 with TRBJ1-2; D is unclear. V lost 2 bases and J 6 bases, leaving 14 bases between the germline ends. The CDR3 contains 14 residues. The germline V gene has CDR1 SGHRS and CDR2 YFSETQ. Filled out from reference TRBV5-1 and TRBJ1-2, the complete variable domain reads KAGVTQTPRYLIKTRGQQVTLSCSPISGHRSVSWYQQTPGQGLQFLFEYFSETQRNKGNFPGRFSGRQFSNSRSEMNVSTLELGDSALYLCASSFERIGHGYTFGSGTRLTVV.

J is TRBJ1-3 and V is TRBV20-1; 7 positions match TRBD1. After removal of 6 bases from V and 4 bases from J, the junction contained 12 bases not matched to a gene. CDR1 and CDR2 (germline): DFQATT, SNEGSKA (reference sequence). This CDR3 region has 15 residues. This CDR3 is CSAEGSPGQGNTIYF. The DNA of the CDR3 is TGCAGTGCGGAGGGGTCTCCGGGACAGGGAAACACCATATATTTT.

This clonotype showed up just a few times. The chain employs TRBV24-1 and TRBJ1-5; D is unresolved. V lost 2 bases and J 4 bases, leaving 14 bases between the germline ends. The CDR3 runs to 16 residues. Germline CDR1 and CDR2: KGHDR and SFDVKD. This chain's CDR3 is CATSDSSFVSNQPQHF. CDR3 in DNA: TGTGCCACCAGTGATTCCTCGTTTGTCTCGAATCAGCCCCAGCATTTT.

V usage is TRBV20-1 and J usage is TRBJ2-3; D is possibly TRBD1 or TRBD2 (5 bases each). This CDR3 comprises 14 residues. Germline values: CDR1 DFQATT, CDR2 SNEGSKA (reference sequence). V was pared by 1 base and J by 5 bases, with 13 bases between. The CDR3 coding sequence is TGCAGTGCTAGAGGGGGACCTAGTCAAGATACGCAGTATTTT. Protein: CSARGGPSQDTQYF.

This clonotype was counted only a few times. J is TRBJ2-1 and V is TRBV5-1; D call uncertain. The CDR3 runs to 12 residues. CDR1 is SGHRS, CDR2 YFSETQ, per germline. Trimming took 7 bases from V and 5 from J, leaving 10 bases between them. This chain's CDR3 is CASGALHNEQFF. DNA of the CDR3: TGCGCCAGCGGCGCTTTACACAATGAGCAGTTCTTC. Full variable domain (missing parts from reference TRBV5-1 and TRBJ2-1): KAGVTQTPRYLIKTRGQQVTLSCSPISGHRSVSWYQQTPGQGLQFLFEYFSETQRNKGNFPGRFSGRQFSNSRSEMNVSTLELGDSALYLCASGALHNEQFFGPGTRLTVL.

The chain joins TRBV4-3 to TRBJ1-2; the D gene is possibly TRBD1 (6 bases). The CDR3 runs to 15 residues. The germline V and J ends were trimmed by 1 base and 8 bases, with 17 bases remaining between them. From germline, CDR1 is LGHNA and CDR2 YSLEER. The CDR3 nucleotides read TGCGCCAGCAGCCAAGGGGGGCAGGGACGAGGAGGCTACACCTTC. Residues: CASSQGGQGRGGYTF.

This chain links TRBV7-2 with TRBJ2-1; no clear D gene. The CDR3 length is 14 residues. The germline V gene encodes CDR1 SGHTA and CDR2 FQGNSA. Trimming shortened V by 3 bases and J by 3 bases, and 9 bases separated the two germline ends. The CDR3 spells CASSFVNDYNEQFF. CDR3 coding DNA: TGTGCCAGCAGCTTTGTCAACGACTACAATGAGCAGTTCTTC. Full variable domain (remainder filled in from reference TRBV7-2 and TRBJ2-1): GAGVSQSPSNKVTEKGKDVELRCDPISGHTALYWYRQSLGQGLEFLIYFQGNSAPDKSGLPSDRFSAERTGGSVSTLTIQRTQQEDSAVYLCASSFVNDYNEQFFGPGTRLTVL.

This clonotype was counted a few times. The chain joins TRBV12-3 or TRBV12-4 to TRBJ2-2; D might be TRBD1 (6 bases). Deletions cut 4 bases from V and 4 bases from J, with 13 bases between. The CDR3 has 15 amino acids. The CDR3 bases are TGTGCCAGCAGTTCCACACAGGGCTCCACCGGGGAGCTGTTTTTT. It codes for CASSSTQGSTGELFF.

The table lists this clonotype with many counts. This chain connects TRBV12-3 or TRBV12-4 to TRBJ2-5; D is ambiguous. Trimming took off 3 bases at V and 2 bases at J, with 7 bases between the two ends. The CDR3 length is 13 residues. This chain's CDR3 is CASSFDSQETQYF. CDR3 DNA sequence: TGTGCCAGCAGTTTTGATAGTCAAGAGACCCAGTACTTC.

This sequence joins TRBV6-2 or TRBV6-3 and TRBJ1-1; perhaps TRBD1 as D (6 bases). Trimming stripped 6 bases from V and 4 bases from J, with 15 bases between. Germline CDR1 MNHEY, CDR2 SVGEGT. The CDR3 covers 14 residues. CDR3 in DNA: TGTGCCAGCAGAGCAGGAGACAGGACCACTGAAGCTTTCTTT. Translation gives CASRAGDRTTEAFF.

This clonotype was observed at least ten times. The rearrangement uses TRBV2 and TRBJ2-5; 9 nucleotides match TRBD2. There are 13 residues in the CDR3. Trimming at V came to 6 bases and at J to 5 bases, leaving 4 bases not matched to a gene. The germline V gene encodes CDR1 SNHLY and CDR2 FYNNEI. CDR3 DNA: TGTGCCAGCAGGGAACTAGCGGGCGAGACCCAGTACTTC. Residues: CASRELAGETQYF.

The gene calls are TRBV3-1 and TRBJ1-2; D gene unclear. This CDR3 is 15 amino acids long. Deletions cut 4 bases from V and 6 bases from J, with 18 bases between. Germline lookup yields CDR1 LGHDT and CDR2 YNNKEL (reference sequence). The CDR3 DNA sequence: TGTGCCAGCAGCCTTGGAGGAAGGGCCTCGAATGGCTACACCTTC. Translating it yields CASSLGGRASNGYTF.

This clonotype has a handful of counts. This chain joins TRBV7-9 and TRBJ1-6; no reliable D call. CDR3 length equals 15 residues. Trimming took 2 bases from V and 5 from J, leaving 10 bases between them. Germline V gene data show CDR1 as SEHNR and CDR2 as FQNEAQ (reference sequence). CDR3 coding DNA: TGTGCCAGCAGCTTACAGGCCAGCGATAATTCACCCCTCCACTTT. As protein: CASSLQASDNSPLHF.

V and J are TRBV2 and TRBJ1-2; D is undetermined. Germline loops: CDR1 SNHLY, CDR2 FYNNEI. CDR3 length equals 15 residues. The V gene lost 4 bases and the J gene lost 0 bases, with 12 bases spanning the gap. CDR3 in amino acids: CASSVVKGSNYGYTF. CDR3 in DNA: TGTGCCAGCAGTGTCGTAAAGGGTTCTAACTATGGCTACACCTTC.

Comment on this clonotype: Lacking the conserved final phenylalanine or tryptophan, this CDR3 likely reflects a read error. V usage is TRBV5-1 and J usage is TRBJ1-2; D call uncertain. This CDR3 contains 14 residues. Germline V lookup: CDR1 SGHRS, CDR2 YFSETQ. Trimming left V 1 base short and J 2 bases short, with 9 bases between. CDR3 amino acids: CASSLSPGNYGYTL. DNA of the CDR3: TGCGCCAGCAGCTTGTCTCCGGGAAACTATGGCTACACCTTA.

The gene calls are TRBV7-2 and TRBJ2-5; D gene unclear. Gene TRBJ2-1 matches the end of the DNA better, so the J call may be wrong. Germline V gives CDR1 SGHTA, CDR2 FQGNSA. This CDR3 has 12 amino acids. CDR3 DNA sequence: TGTGCCAGCAGCTCGCAAGCGAATGAGCAGTTCTTC. This codes for CASSSQANEQFF.

The J gene is TRBJ1-1, the V gene TRBV7-9, with a possible D match to TRBD1 (5 bases). The CDR3 runs 16 residues. V lost 3 bases to trimming and J lost 4 bases, with 18 bases between them. Germline values: CDR1 SEHNR, CDR2 FQNEAQ (reference sequence). CDR3 nucleotide sequence: TGTGCCAGCAGCTTGGGGAATGTGGGGGAGAGCACTGAAGCTTTCTTT. Amino acid sequence: CASSLGNVGESTEAFF.

This clonotype was counted between two and nine times. The chain joins TRBV20-1 to TRBJ1-4, with TRBD1 identical over 7 bases. Germline V CDR1 and CDR2: DFQATT, SNEGSKA (reference sequence). The CDR3 has 13 residues. The CDR3 nucleotides are TGCAGCGCTCATTCAGGGGGAGGTGAAAAACTGTTTTTT. Translated: CSAHSGGGEKLFF.

The rearrangement links TRBV4-2 to TRBJ1-2, with 10 bases aligning to TRBD1. Germline lookup yields CDR1 LGHNA and CDR2 YNFKEQ. This CDR3 has 15 amino acids. The ends lost 3 bases at V and 6 bases at J; junction bases unmatched: 7. CDR3 residues: CASSHPGTGADGYTF. For the CDR3, the DNA is TGTGCCAGCAGCCATCCCGGGACAGGGGCTGATGGCTACACCTTC.

The genes are TRBV12-3 or TRBV12-4 and TRBJ2-5, with D uncertain. There are 13 residues in the CDR3. The V end lost 3 bases, the J end lost 9 bases, and 14 bases lay between the germline ends. The CDR3 spells CASSLTSLWSQYF. The CDR3 bases are TGTGCCAGCAGTTTGACTTCTCTATGGTCCCAGTACTTC.

There are a few counts of this clonotype. The V gene is TRBV7-2, the J gene TRBJ1-2; D is ambiguous. This CDR3 has 14 residues. Looked up from germline, CDR1 is SGHTA and CDR2 is FQGNSA. Trimming pared 1 base from V and 5 bases from J, leaving 11 bases between. The CDR3 loop is CASSLGVGVYGYTF. In nucleotides, the CDR3 is TGTGCCAGCAGCTTAGGGGTCGGGGTATATGGCTACACCTTC.

The chain carries TRBV2 and TRBJ2-5; D remains unclear. The closer fit of TRBJ2-1 to the DNA end suggests the J call may be wrong. CDR1 is SNHLY, CDR2 FYNNEI, per germline. The CDR3 length is 13 residues. In nucleotides, the CDR3 is TGTGCCAGCGTCCAGGAACAGTTGGGGGAGCAGTTCTTC. This translates into CASVQEQLGEQFF.

This clonotype was detected a few times. The rearrangement uses TRBV4-1 and TRBJ2-3; 16 bases agree with TRBD2. The CDR3 extends over 18 amino acids. The germline V gene encodes CDR1 MGHRA and CDR2 YSYEKL. The V and J ends lost 0 bases and 2 bases, in that order; junction bases with no gene match: 2. The CDR3 reads CASSQDGTSGGATDTQYF. The CDR3 DNA reads TGCGCCAGCAGCCAAGATGGGACTAGCGGGGGGGCCACAGATACGCAGTATTTT.